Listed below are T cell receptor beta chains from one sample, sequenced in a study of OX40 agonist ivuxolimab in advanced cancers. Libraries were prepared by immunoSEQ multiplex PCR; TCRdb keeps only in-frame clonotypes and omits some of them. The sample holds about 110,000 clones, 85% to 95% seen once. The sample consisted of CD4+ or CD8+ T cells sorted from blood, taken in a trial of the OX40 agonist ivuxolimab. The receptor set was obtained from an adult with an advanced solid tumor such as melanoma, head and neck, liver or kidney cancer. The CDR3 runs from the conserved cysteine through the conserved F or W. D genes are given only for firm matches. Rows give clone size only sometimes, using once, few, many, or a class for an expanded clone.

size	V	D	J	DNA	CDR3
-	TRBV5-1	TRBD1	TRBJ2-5	TGCGCCAGCAGCTCCCGGACAGGGGGCCAAGAGACCCAGTACTTC	CASSSRTGGQETQYF
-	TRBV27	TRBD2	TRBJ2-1	TGTGCCAGCAGTTCACTAGCGGGAGGTCCCTACAATGAGCAGTTCTTC	CASSSLAGGPYNEQFF
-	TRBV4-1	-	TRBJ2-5	TGCGCCAGCAGCCAAGGGGAGGCCCAGTACTTC	CASSQGEAQYF
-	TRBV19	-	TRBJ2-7	TGTGCCAGTAGGATGGACAGCGGCTACGAGCAGTACTTC	CASRMDSGYEQYF
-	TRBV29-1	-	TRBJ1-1	TGCAGCGCCTGGGCCATGAACACTGAAGCTTTCTTT	CSAWAMNTEAFF
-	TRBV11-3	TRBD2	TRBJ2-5	TGTGCCAGCAGCCCAGGCGGGACTAGCGGGGGTCGAGAGACCCAGTACTTC	CASSPGGTSGGRETQYF
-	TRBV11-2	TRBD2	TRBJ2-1	TGTGCCAGCAGCTTAGCGGGGGGGTACAATGAGCAGTTCTTC	CASSLAGGYNEQFF
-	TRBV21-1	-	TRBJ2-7	TGTGCCAGCAGCAAGGAGCAGGGGCCCACCTACGAGCAGTACTTC	CASSKEQGPTYEQYF
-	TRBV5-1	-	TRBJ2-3	TGCGCCAGCAGCTTGGCCGGAGTTGAGGGCCCAGATACGCAGTATTTT	CASSLAGVEGPDTQYF
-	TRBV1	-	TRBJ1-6	TGCACCAGCAGCCATCGATACAACAGGGAAGGTCTTCATTCACCCCTCCACTTT	CTSSHRYNREGLHSPLHF
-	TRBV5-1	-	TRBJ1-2	TGCGCCAGCAGCGGAGAACAGGGTAACTATGGCTACACCTTC	CASSGEQGNYGYTF
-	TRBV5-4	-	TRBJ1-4	TGTGCCAGCAGCTCAAACCCCTCTTTGGGCGCAACTAATGAAAAACTGTTTTTT	CASSSNPSLGATNEKLFF
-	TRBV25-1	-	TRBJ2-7	TGTGCCAGCAGTGAATATACAGGGTGGTACGAGCAGTACTTC	CASSEYTGWYEQYF
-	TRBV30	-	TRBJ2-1	TGTGCCTGGACAGGGGACTCCTACAATGAGCAGTTCTTC	CAWTGDSYNEQFF
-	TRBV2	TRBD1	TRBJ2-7	TGTGCCAGCAGTAAGGGGGACAGGGACAAAGTCGAGCAGTACTTC	CASSKGDRDKVEQYF
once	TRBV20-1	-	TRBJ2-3	TGCAGTGCGTTCGAGACAGATACGCAGTATTTT	CSAFETDTQYF
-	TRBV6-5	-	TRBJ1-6	TGTGCCAGCTTAACAGGGAATAATTCACCCCTCCACTTT	CASLTGNNSPLHF
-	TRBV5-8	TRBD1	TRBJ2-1	TGTGCCAGCAGCTGGGCGGGACAGGGCTCCAGGGAGCAGTTCTTC	CASSWAGQGSREQFF
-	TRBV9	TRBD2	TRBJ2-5	TGTGCCAGCAGCCCTATTCCGGGAGGTGGAGAGACCCAGTACTTC	CASSPIPGGGETQYF
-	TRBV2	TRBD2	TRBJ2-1	TGTGCCAGCAGTGAAAGCTCGGCCCCAGCGGGAAACAATGAGCAGTTCTTC	CASSESSAPAGNNEQFF
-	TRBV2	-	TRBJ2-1	TGTGCCAGCAGTGATTTTGATGAGCAGTTCTTC	CASSDFDEQFF
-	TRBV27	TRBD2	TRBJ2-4	TGTGCCAGCAGCCAAGCGGGGTTGGCCAAAAACATTCAGTACTTC	CASSQAGLAKNIQYF
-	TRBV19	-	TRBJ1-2	TGTGCCAGTAGTACCTTCCCAGGGGCCGGGTCGCCCTCTGGCTACACCTTC	CASSTFPGAGSPSGYTF
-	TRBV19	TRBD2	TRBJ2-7	TGTGCCAGTAGTCCTACTAGCGGGAGTGGCGAGCAGTACTTC	CASSPTSGSGEQYF
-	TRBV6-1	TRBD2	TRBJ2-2	TGTGCCAGCAGTGTGACTAGCGGGGGGATAAACACCGGGGAGCTGTTTTTT	CASSVTSGGINTGELFF
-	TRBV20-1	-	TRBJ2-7	TGCAGTGCTAGACAGGACTACGAGCAGTACTTC	CSARQDYEQYF
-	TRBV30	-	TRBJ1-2	TGTGCCTGGAGTGTCGGAGGGGTAGATGGCTACACCTTC	CAWSVGGVDGYTF
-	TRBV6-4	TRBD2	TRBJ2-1	TGTGCCAGCAGTGACTTAGGCGGGGGGGCCTCGAAGTCGAATGAGCAGTTCTTC	CASSDLGGGASKSNEQFF
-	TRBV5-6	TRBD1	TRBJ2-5	TGTGCCAGCAGCCCTGGGACAGCCCAGTGGACCCAGTACTTC	CASSPGTAQWTQYF
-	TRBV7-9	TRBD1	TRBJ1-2	TGTGCCAGCAGCGCAATCGGACAGGGTGACTATGGCTACACCTTC	CASSAIGQGDYGYTF
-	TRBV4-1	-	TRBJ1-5	TGCGCCAGCAGCCAAGGGTTTAGAGGGGGGAGCAATCAGCCCCAGCATTTT	CASSQGFRGGSNQPQHF
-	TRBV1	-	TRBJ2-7	TGCACCAGCACCCTCGAGCTCGAGCAGTACTTC	CTSTLELEQYF
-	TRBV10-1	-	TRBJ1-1	TGCGCCAGCAGTGCCCGGTGGGGAACTGAAGCTTTCTTT	CASSARWGTEAFF
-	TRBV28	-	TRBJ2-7	TGTGCCAGCAACGGCAGGGAGCAGTACTTC	CASNGREQYF
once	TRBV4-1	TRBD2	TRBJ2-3	TGCGCCAGCAGCCAGGAACTAGCGGGGACTATACTGTATACGCAGTATTTT	CASSQELAGTILYTQYF
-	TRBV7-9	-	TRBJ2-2	TGTGCCAGCAGCTTAGCGCACACCGGGGAGCTGTTTTTT	CASSLAHTGELFF
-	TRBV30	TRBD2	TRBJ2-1	TGTGCCTGGAGTCTGGTGCGACTAGCGGGAGGGCCCCCCTACAATGAGCAGTTCTTC	CAWSLVRLAGGPPYNEQFF
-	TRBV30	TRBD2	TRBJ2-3	TGTGCCTGGAGTGTCCCGGGACTAGCGCGGGATACGCAGTATTTT	CAWSVPGLARDTQYF
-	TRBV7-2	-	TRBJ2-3	TGTGCCAGCAGCCTCGGTCGCACAGATACGCAGTATTTT	CASSLGRTDTQYF
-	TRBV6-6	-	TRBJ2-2	TGTGCCAGTGGGATATTCAGCGGGGAGCTGTTTTTT	CASGIFSGELFF
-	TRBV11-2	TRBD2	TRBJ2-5	TGTGCCAGCAGCGCTGGGGCGGGAGGGCCAAAGACCCAGTACTTC	CASSAGAGGPKTQYF
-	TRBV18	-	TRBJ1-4	TGTGCCAGCTCACCACGGTCAGTTAGTGGTGCAACTAATGAAAAACTGTTTTTT	CASSPRSVSGATNEKLFF
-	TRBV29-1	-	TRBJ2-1	TGCAGCGTTGTCAGGACGACCCTGCGGGATGAGCAGTTCTTC	CSVVRTTLRDEQFF
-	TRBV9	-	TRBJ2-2	TGTGCCAGCAGCCCTCTAACCGGGGAGCTGTTTTTT	CASSPLTGELFF
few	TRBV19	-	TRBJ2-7	TGTGCCAGTAGTAGGCAGGGAAGCGAGCAGTACTTC	CASSRQGSEQYF
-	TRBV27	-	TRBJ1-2	TGTGCCAGCAGAAGAGGGGGAGCTAACTATGGCTACACCTTC	CASRRGGANYGYTF
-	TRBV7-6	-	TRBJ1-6	TGTGCCAGCACCTACGGGGGGCTTAATTCACCCCTCCACTTT	CASTYGGLNSPLHF
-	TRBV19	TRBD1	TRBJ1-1	TGTGCCACGCACCCAGGGGGGCGCAGGGGGGCCACTGAAGCTTTCTTT	CATHPGGRRGATEAFF
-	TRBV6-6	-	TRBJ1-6	TGTGCCAGCAGTATGGGTTACGGTTCACCCCTCCACTTT	CASSMGYGSPLHF
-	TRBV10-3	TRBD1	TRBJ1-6	TGTGCCATCAGCCCGGGGACAGGAGGTAATTCACCCCTCCACTTT	CAISPGTGGNSPLHF
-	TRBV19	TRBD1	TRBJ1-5	TGTGCCAGTAGTATCCCAGGGACAGGGGTCAATCAGCCCCAGCATTTT	CASSIPGTGVNQPQHF
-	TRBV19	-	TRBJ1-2	TGTGCCAGCTCGGACAGATTCAGCGGCTACACCTTC	CASSDRFSGYTF
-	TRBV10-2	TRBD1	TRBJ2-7	TGCGCCACCTCAGGACAGGGGGCGGGAGAGCAGTACTTC	CATSGQGAGEQYF
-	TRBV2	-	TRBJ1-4	TGTGCCAGCAGTGAACAGATTGAGGAAAAACTGTTTTTT	CASSEQIEEKLFF
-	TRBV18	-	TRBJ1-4	TGTGCCAGCTCACCATTCCCGGCAGCCCAAAATGAAAAACTGTTTTTT	CASSPFPAAQNEKLFF
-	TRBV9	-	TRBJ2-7	TGTGCCAGCAGCGCCCGGCCCGCGAAAGCCTCCCCTCCCTACGAGCAGTACTTC	CASSARPAKASPPYEQYF
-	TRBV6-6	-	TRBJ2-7	TGTGCCAGCAGCCTCAGCGTTCTGACAGCCACCTACGAGCAGTACTTC	CASSLSVLTATYEQYF